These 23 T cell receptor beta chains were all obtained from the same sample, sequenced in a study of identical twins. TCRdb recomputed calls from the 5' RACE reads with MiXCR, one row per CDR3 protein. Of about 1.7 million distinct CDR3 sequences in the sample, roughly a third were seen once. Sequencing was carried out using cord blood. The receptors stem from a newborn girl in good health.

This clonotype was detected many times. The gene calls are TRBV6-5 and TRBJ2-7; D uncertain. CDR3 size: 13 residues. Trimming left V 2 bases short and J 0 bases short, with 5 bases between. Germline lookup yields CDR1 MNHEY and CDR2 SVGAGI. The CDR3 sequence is CASSYRTSYEQYF. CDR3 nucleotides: TGTGCCAGCAGTTACCGGACCTCCTACGAGCAGTACTTC.

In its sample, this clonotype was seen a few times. CDR3 loop: CSASRTGHSGANVLTF. The CDR3 coding sequence is TGCAGTGCTAGCCGGACAGGACATTCTGGGGCCAACGTCCTGACTTTC. The rearrangement joins TRBV20-1 to TRBJ2-6; 7 bases match TRBD1. The CDR3 spans 16 residues. Losses at the gene ends were 3 bases for V and 1 base for J; bases not matched to a gene: 6. The germline CDR1 and CDR2 sequences are DFQATT and SNEGSKA (reference sequence).

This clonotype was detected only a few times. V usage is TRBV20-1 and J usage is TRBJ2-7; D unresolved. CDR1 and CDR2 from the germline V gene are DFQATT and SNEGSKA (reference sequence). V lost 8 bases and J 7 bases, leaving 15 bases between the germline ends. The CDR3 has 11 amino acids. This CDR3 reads CSNTEYNEQYF. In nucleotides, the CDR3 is TGCAGTAATACAGAGTACAATGAGCAGTACTTC.

CDR3 nucleotides: TGTGCCAGCAGCTTAGGGTTAGATCCAGATACGCAGTATTTT. Its translation: CASSLGLDPDTQYF. V gene TRBV11-2 combines with J gene TRBJ2-3; no firm D call. Germline V CDR1 and CDR2: SGHAT, FQNNGV. The CDR3 is made up of 14 amino acids. Trimming cost V 1 base and J 4 bases, with 9 bases left between them. Variable domain in full (rest from reference TRBV11-2 and TRBJ2-3): EAGVAQSPRYKIIEKRQSVAFWCNPISGHATLYWYQQILGQGPKLLIQFQNNGVVDDSQLPKDRFSAERLKGVDSTLKIQPAKLEDSAVYLCASSLGLDPDTQYFGPGTRLTVL.

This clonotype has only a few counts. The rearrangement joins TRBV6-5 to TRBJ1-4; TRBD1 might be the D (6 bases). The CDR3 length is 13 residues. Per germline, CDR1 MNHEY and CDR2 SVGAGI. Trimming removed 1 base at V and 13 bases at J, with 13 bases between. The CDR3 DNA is TGTGCCAGCAGTTACTACTCGGGGGGCGGACTGTTTTTT. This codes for CASSYYSGGGLFF.

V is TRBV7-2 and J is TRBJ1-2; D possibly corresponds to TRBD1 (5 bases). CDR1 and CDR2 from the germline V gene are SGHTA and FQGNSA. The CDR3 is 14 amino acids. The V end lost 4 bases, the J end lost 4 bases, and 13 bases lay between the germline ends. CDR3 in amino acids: CASSSLGGPYGYTF. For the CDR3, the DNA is TGTGCCAGCAGCTCCCTGGGGGGACCCTATGGCTACACCTTC.

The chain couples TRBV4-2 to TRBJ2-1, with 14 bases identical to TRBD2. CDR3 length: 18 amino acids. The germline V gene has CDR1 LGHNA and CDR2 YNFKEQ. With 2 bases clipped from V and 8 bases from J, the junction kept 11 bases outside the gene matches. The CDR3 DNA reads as TGTGCCAGCAGCCAATACAGTCTGACTAGCGGGAGGGTTGATGAGCAGTTCTTC. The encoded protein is CASSQYSLTSGRVDEQFF.

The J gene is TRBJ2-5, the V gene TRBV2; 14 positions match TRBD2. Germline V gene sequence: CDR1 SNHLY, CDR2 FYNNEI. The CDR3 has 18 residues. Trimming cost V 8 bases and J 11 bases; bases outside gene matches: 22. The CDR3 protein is CASRLAGGLVSSVDVQYF. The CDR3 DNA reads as TGTGCCAGCCGACTAGCGGGAGGGCTGGTTTCCTCGGTTGATGTGCAGTACTTC. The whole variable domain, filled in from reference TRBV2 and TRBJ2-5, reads EPEVTQTPSHQVTQMGQEVILRCVPISNHLYFYWYRQILGQKVEFLVSFYNNEISEKSEIFDDQFSVERPDGSNFTLKIRSTKLEDSAMYFCASRLAGGLVSSVDVQYFGPGTRLLVL.

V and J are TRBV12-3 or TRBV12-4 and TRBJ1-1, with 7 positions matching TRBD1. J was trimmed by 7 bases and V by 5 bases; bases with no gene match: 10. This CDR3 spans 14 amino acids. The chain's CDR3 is CASSPVQGTLEAFF. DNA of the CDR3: TGTGCCAGCAGTCCGGTACAGGGGACCCTTGAAGCTTTCTTT.

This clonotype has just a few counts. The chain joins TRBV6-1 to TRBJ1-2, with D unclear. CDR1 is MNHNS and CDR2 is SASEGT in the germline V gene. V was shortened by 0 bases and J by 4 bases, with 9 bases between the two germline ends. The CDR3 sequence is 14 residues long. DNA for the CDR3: TGTGCCAGCAGTGAAGCGGTCAACAGCTATGGCTACACCTTC. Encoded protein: CASSEAVNSYGYTF.

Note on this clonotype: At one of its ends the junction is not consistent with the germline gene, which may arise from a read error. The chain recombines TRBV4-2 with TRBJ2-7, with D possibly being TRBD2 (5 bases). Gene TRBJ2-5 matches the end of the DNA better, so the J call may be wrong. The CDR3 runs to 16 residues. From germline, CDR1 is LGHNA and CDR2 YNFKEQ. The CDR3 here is CASNQGSTSSSETQYF. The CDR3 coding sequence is TGTGCCAGCAACCAAGGGTCTACTAGTAGCTCGGAGACCCAGTACTTC.

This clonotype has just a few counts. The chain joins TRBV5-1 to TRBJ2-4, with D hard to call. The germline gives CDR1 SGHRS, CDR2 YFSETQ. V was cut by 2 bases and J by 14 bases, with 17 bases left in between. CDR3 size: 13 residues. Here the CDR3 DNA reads TGCGCCAGCAGCTTCGGGCACTCGCAAAACAAGTACTTC. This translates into CASSFGHSQNKYF. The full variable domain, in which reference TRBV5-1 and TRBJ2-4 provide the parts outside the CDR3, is KAGVTQTPRYLIKTRGQQVTLSCSPISGHRSVSWYQQTPGQGLQFLFEYFSETQRNKGNFPGRFSGRQFSNSRSEMNVSTLELGDSALYLCASSFGHSQNKYFGAGTRLSVL.

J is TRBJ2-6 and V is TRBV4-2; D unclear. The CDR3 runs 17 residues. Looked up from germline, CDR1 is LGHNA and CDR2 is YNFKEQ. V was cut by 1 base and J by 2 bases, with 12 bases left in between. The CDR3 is CASSQVGRGAGANVLTF. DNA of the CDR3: TGTGCCAGCAGCCAAGTCGGAAGAGGCGCTGGGGCCAACGTCCTGACTTTC.

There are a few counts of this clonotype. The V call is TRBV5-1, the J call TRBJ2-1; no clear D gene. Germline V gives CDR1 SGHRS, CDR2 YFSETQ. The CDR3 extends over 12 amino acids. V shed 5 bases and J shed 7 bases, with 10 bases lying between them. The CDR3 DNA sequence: TGCGCCAGCAGGGCCTCCCAAAATGAGCAGTTCTTC. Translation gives CASRASQNEQFF.

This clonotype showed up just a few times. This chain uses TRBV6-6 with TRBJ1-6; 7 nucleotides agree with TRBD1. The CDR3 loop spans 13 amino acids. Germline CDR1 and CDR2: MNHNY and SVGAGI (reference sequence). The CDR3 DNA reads TGTGCAGTTCTGGCAGGGGGGAATTCACCCCTCCACTTT. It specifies CAVLAGGNSPLHF.

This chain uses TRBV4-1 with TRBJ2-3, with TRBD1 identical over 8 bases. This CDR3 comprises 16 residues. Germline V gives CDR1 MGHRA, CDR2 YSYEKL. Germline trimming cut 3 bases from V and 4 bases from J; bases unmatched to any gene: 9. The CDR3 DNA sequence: TGCGCCAGCAGCCAGAGGACCAACAGGGGGGCAGATACGCAGTATTTT. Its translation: CASSQRTNRGADTQYF.

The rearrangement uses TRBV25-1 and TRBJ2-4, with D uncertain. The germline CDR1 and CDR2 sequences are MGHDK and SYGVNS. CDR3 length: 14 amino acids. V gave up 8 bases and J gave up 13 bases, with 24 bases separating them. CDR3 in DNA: TGTGCCAGCGGCCTATGGTCAGAAGGCTCGCCACAGTACTTC. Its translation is CASGLWSEGSPQYF.

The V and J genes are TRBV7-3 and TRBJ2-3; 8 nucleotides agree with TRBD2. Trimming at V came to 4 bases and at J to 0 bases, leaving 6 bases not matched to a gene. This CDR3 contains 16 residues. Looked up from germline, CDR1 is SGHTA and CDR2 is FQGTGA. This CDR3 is CASSSSRGGSTDTQYF. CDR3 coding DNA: TGTGCCAGCAGCTCCAGCCGGGGGGGCAGCACAGATACGCAGTATTTT. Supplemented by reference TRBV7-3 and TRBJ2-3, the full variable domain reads GAGVSQTPSNKVTEKGKYVELRCDPISGHTALYWYRQSLGQGPEFLIYFQGTGAADDSGLPNDRFFAVRPEGSVSTLKIQRTERGDSAVYLCASSSSRGGSTDTQYFGPGTRLTVL.

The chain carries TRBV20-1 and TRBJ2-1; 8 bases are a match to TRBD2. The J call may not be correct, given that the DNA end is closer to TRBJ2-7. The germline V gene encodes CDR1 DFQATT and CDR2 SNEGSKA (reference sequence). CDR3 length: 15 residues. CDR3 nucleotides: TGCAGTGCTAGACTAGCGGGTAGGGACTACAATGAGCAGTACTTC. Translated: CSARLAGRDYNEQYF.

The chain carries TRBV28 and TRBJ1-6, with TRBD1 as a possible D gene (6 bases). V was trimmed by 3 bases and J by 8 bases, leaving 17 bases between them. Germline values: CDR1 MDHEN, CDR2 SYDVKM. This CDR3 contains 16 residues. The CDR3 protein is CASSFSSGTRDSPLHF. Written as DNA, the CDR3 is TGTGCCAGCAGTTTTTCTTCCGGGACAAGAGATTCACCCCTCCACTTT.

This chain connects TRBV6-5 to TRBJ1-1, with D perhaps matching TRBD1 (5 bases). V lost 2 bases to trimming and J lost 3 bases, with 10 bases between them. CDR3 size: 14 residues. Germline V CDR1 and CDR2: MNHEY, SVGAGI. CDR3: CASSYRDGHTEAFF. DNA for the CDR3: TGTGCCAGCAGTTACCGGGACGGACACACTGAAGCTTTCTTT.

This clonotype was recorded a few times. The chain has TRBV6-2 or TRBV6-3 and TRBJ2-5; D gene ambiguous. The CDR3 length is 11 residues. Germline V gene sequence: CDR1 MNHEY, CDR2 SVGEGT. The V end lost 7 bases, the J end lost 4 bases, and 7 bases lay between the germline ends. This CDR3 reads CASTSVETQYF. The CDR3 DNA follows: TGTGCCAGCACCTCAGTAGAGACCCAGTACTTC.

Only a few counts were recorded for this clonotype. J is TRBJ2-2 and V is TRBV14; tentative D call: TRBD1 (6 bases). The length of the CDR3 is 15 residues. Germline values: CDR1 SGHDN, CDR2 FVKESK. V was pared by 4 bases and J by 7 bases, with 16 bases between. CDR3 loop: CASSPGHTKGGELFF. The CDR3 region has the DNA TGTGCCAGCAGCCCGGGACATACCAAAGGCGGGGAGCTGTTTTTT.